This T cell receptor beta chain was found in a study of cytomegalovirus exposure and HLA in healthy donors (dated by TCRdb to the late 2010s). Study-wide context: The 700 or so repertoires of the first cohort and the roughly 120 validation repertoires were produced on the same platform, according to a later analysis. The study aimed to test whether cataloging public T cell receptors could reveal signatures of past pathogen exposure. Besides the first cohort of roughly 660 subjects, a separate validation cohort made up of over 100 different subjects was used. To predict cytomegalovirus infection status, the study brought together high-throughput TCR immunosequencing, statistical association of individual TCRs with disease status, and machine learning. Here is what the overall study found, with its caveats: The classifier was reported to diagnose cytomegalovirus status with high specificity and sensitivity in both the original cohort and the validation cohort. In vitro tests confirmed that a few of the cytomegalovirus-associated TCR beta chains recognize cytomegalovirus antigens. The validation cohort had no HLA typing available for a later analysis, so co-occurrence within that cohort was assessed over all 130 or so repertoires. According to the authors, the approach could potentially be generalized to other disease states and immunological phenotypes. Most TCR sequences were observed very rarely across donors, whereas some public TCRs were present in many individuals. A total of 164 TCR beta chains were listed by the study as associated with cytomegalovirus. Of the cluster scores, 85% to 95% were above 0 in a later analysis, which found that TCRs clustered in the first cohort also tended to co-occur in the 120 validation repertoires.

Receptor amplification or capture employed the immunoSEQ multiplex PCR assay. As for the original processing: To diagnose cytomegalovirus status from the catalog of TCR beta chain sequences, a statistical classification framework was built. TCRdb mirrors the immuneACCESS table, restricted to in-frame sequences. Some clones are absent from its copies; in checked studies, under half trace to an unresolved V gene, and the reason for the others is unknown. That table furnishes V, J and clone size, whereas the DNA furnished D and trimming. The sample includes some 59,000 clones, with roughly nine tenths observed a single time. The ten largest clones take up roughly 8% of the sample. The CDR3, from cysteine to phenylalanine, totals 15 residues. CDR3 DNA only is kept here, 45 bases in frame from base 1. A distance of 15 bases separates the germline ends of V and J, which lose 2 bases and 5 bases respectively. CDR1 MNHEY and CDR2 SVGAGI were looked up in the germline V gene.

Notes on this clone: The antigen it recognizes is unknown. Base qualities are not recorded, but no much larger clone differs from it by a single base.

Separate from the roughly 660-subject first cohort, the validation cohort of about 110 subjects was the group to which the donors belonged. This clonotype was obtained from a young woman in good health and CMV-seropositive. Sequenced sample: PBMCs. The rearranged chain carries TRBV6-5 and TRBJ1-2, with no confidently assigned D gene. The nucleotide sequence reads TGTGCCAGCAGTTACAAGAGTTCTTCATCGTATGGCTACACCTTC. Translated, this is CASSYKSSSSYGYTF.